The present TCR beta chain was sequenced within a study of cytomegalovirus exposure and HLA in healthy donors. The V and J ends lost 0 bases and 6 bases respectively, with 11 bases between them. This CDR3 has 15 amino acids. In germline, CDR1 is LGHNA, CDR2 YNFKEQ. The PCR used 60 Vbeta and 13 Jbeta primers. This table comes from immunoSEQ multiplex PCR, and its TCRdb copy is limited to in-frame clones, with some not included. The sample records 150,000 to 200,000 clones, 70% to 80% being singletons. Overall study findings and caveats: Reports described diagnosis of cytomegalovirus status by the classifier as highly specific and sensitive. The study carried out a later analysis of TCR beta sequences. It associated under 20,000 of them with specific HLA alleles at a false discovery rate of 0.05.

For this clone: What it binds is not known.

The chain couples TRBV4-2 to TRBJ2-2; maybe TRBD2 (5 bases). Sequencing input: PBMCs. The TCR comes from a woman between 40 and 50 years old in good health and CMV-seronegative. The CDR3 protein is CASSQDLGVAGELFF. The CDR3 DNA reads TGTGCCAGCAGCCAAGATCTCGGGGTGGCCGGGGAGCTGTTTTTT.